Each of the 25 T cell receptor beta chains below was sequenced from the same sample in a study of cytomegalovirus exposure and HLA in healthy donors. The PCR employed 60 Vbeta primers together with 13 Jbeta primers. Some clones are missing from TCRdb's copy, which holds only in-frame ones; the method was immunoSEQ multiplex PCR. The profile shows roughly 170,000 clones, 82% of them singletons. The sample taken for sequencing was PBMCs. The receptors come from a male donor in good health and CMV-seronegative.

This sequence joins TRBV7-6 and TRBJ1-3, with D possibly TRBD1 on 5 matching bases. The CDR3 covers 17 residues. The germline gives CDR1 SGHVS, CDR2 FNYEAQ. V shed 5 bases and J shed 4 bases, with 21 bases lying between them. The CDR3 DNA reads TGTGCCAGCAGCCCCATGGGGGGACGGGTCGGGGGAAACACCATATATTTT. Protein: CASSPMGGRVGGNTIYF.

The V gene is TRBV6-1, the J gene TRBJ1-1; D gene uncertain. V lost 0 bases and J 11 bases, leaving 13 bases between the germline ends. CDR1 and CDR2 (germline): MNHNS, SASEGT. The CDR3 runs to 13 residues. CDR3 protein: CASSEASPFGAFF. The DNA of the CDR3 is TGTGCCAGCAGTGAAGCGTCTCCCTTCGGGGCTTTCTTT.

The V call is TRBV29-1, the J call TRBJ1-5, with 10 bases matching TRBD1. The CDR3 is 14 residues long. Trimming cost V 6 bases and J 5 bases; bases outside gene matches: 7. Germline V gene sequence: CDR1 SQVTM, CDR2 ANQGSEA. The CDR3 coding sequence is TGCAGCGTCAAAACGGGGACAGGGGATCAGCCCCAGCATTTT. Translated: CSVKTGTGDQPQHF.

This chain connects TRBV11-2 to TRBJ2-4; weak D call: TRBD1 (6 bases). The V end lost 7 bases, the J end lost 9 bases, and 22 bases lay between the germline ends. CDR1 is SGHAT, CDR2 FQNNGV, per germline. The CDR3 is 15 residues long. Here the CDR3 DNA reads TGTGCCAGCAACGAACAGGGTTCGGTTTCGAGCATTCAGTACTTC. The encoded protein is CASNEQGSVSSIQYF.

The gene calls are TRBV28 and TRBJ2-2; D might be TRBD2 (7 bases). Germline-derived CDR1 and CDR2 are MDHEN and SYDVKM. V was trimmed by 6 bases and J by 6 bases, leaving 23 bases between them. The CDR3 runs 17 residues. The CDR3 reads CASRTPVGRGTPGELFF. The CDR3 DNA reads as TGTGCCAGCAGGACCCCGGTAGGGAGGGGGACGCCCGGGGAGCTGTTTTTT.

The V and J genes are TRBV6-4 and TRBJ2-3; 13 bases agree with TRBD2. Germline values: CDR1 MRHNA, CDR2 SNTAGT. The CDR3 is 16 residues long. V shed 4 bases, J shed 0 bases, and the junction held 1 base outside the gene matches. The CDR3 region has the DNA TGTGCCAGCAGTGTACTAGCGGGAGGGAGCACAGATACGCAGTATTTT. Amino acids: CASSVLAGGSTDTQYF.

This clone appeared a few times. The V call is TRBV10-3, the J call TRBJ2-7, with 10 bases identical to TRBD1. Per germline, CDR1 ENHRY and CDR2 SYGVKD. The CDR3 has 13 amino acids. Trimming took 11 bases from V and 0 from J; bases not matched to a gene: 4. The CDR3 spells CAGGDRGSYEQYF. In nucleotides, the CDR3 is TGTGCCGGCGGGGACAGGGGCTCCTACGAGCAGTACTTC.

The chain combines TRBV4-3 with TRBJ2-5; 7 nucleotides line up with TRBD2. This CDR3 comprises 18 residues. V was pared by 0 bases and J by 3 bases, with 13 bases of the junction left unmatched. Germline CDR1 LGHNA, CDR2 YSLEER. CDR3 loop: CASSQDREGAGREETQYF. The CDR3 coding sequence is TGCGCCAGCAGCCAAGATAGGGAAGGAGCGGGAAGGGAAGAGACCCAGTACTTC.

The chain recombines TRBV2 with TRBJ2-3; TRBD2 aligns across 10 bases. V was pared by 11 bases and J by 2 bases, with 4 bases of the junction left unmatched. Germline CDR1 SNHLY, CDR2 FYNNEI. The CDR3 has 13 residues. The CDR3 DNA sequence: TGTGCCGGAACTAGCGGGAACACAGATACGCAGTATTTT. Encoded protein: CAGTSGNTDTQYF.

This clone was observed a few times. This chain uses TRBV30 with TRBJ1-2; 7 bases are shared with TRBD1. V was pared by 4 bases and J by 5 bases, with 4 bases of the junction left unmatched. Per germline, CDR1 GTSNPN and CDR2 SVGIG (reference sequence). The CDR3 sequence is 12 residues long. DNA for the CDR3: TGTGCCTGGATCCCGACAGGGTATGGCTACACCTTC. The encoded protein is CAWIPTGYGYTF.

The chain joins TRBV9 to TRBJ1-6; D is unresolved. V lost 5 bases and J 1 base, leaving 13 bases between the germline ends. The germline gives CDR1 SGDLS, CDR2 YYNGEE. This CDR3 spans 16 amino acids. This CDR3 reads CASSPNPASYNSPLHF. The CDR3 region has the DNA TGTGCCAGCAGTCCTAACCCAGCGTCCTATAATTCACCCCTCCACTTT.

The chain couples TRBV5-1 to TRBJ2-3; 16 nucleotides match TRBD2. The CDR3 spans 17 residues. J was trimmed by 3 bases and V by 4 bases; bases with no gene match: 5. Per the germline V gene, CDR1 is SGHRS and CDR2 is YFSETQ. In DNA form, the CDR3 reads TGCGCCAGCAGCGCGGGACTAGCGGGGGGGCCGACAGATACGCAGTATTTT. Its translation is CASSAGLAGGPTDTQYF.

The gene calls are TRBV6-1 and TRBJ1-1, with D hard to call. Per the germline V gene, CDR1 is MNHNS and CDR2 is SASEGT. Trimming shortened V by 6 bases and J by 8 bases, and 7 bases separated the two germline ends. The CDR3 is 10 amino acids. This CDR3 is CASREYEAFF. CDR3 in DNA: TGTGCCAGCAGAGAGTACGAAGCTTTCTTT.

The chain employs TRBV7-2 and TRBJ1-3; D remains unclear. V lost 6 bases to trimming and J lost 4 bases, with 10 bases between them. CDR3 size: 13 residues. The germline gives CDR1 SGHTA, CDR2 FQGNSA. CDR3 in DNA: TGTGCCAGCAGATATTACAGCGGAAACACCATATATTTT. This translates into CASRYYSGNTIYF.

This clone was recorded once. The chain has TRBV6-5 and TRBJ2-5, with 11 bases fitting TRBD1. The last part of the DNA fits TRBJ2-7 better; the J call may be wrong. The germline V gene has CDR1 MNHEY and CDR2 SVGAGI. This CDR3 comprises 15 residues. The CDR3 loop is CASSYGDRGSYEQYF. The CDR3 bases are TGTGCCAGCAGTTACGGGGACAGGGGGAGTTACGAGCAGTACTTC.

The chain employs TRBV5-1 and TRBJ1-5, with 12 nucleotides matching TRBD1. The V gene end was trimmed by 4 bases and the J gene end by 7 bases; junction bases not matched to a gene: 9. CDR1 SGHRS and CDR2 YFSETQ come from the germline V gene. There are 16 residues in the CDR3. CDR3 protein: CASSPGGTGGSQPQHF. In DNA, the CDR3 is TGCGCCAGCAGCCCGGGGGGGACAGGGGGCAGCCAGCCCCAGCATTTT.

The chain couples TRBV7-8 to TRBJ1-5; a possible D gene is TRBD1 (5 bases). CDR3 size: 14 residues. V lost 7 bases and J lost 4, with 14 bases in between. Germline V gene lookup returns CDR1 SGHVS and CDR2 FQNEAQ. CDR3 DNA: TGTGCCAGCACCAAAGTCGACAGAAATCAGCCCCAGCATTTT. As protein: CASTKVDRNQPQHF. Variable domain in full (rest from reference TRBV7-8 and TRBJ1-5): GAGVSQSPRYKVAKRGQDVALRCDPISGHVSLFWYQQALGQGPEFLTYFQNEAQLDKSGLPSDRFFAERPEGSVSTLKIQRTQQEDSAVYLCASTKVDRNQPQHFGDGTRLSIL.

CDR3 region: CAWGTRGGQETQYF. DNA for the CDR3: TGTGCCTGGGGTACGAGGGGGGGACAAGAGACCCAGTACTTC. The gene calls are TRBV30 and TRBJ2-5, with D perhaps TRBD2 (7 bases). The germline V gene has CDR1 GTSNPN and CDR2 SVGIG (reference sequence). The CDR3 contains 14 residues. V was cut by 5 bases and J by 2 bases, with 15 bases left in between.

Written as DNA, the CDR3 is TGCGCCAGCAGCTTGCGGGACAGTGGATCGGTTGAAGCTTTCTTT. This codes for CASSLRDSGSVEAFF. The V and J genes are TRBV5-1 and TRBJ1-1; 7 bases fit TRBD1. CDR1 and CDR2 from the germline V gene are SGHRS and YFSETQ. CDR3 size: 15 residues. With 1 base clipped from V and 7 bases from J, the junction kept 10 bases outside the gene matches.

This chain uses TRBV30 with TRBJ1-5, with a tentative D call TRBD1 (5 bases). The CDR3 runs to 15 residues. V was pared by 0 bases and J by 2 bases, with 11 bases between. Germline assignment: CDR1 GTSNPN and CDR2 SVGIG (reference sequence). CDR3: CAWSVRARGNQPQHF. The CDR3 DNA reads TGTGCCTGGAGTGTCAGGGCTCGGGGCAATCAGCCCCAGCATTTT.

Here the CDR3 reads CAISESSSGSSYNEQFF. The CDR3 nucleotides read TGTGCCATCAGTGAGTCCTCTAGCGGGAGTTCCTACAATGAGCAGTTCTTC. The chain joins TRBV10-3 to TRBJ2-1; 10 bases agree with TRBD2. Germline CDR1 and CDR2: ENHRY and SYGVKD. The CDR3 covers 17 residues. Germline trimming cut 0 bases from V and 1 base from J; bases unmatched to any gene: 3.

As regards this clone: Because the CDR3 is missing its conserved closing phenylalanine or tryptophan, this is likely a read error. The CDR3 coding sequence is TGTGCCAGCAGCACCACTCACGGGACAGGGGACATCGTTGGTGCTTTCTCT. This gives the protein CASSTTHGTGDIVGAFS. The chain employs TRBV7-9 and TRBJ1-1, with 10 bases aligning to TRBD1. This CDR3 contains 17 residues. Germline CDR1 is SEHNR and CDR2 is FQNEAQ (reference sequence). J was trimmed by 11 bases and V by 5 bases; bases with no gene match: 20.

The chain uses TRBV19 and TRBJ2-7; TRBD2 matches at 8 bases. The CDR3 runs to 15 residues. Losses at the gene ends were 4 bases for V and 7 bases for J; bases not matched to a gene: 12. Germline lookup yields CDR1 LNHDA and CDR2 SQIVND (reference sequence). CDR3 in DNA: TGTGCCAGTAGTACCCTCGTCGGGAGGGTAGGTGAGCAGTACTTC. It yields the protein CASSTLVGRVGEQYF.

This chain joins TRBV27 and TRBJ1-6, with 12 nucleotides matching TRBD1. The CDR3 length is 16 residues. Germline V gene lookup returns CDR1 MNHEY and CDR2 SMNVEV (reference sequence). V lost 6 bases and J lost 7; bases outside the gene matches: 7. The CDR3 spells CASSLSGQGANSPLHF. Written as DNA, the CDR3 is TGTGCCAGCAGCCTCTCGGGACAGGGGGCCAATTCACCCCTCCACTTT.

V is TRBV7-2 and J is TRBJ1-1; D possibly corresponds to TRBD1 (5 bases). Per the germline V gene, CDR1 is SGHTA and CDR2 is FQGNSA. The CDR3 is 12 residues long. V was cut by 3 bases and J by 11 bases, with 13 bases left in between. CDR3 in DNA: TGTGCCAGCAGCTTCAGTGTGGGGCCCGCTTTCTTT. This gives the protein CASSFSVGPAFF.